The 9 T cell receptor beta chains below come from one sample, sequenced in a study of T cell responses to AZD1222 COVID-19 vaccine. Measured with immunoSEQ multiplex PCR; TCRdb has only the in-frame clones, and not every one. This sample has more than 120,000 clones, with about 82% found just once. The source material was peripheral blood, sampled 28 days after the second AZD1222 dose. These receptors were taken from an adult who received the AZD1222 COVID-19 vaccine.

This chain uses TRBV19 with TRBJ2-7; a possible D gene is TRBD1 (5 bases). Germline V lookup: CDR1 LNHDA, CDR2 SQIVND (reference sequence). Trimming removed 5 bases at V and 6 bases at J, with 17 bases between. The CDR3 has 14 residues. The CDR3 is CASSVTAFLGEQYF. DNA for the CDR3: TGTGCCAGTAGTGTGACAGCTTTTCTAGGCGAGCAGTACTTC.

This chain joins TRBV19 and TRBJ1-6; unclear D gene. V shed 1 base and J shed 9 bases, with 7 bases lying between them. The CDR3 is 13 residues long. Looked up from germline, CDR1 is LNHDA and CDR2 is SQIVND (reference sequence). The DNA for the CDR3 is TGTGCCAGTAGTATAGCAGTCGGTTCACCCCTCCACTTT. It yields the protein CASSIAVGSPLHF. Full variable domain (missing parts from reference TRBV19 and TRBJ1-6): DGGITQSPKYLFRKEGQNVTLSCEQNLNHDAMYWYRQDPGQGLRLIYYSQIVNDFQKGDIAEGYSVSREKKESFPLTVTSAQKNPTAFYLCASSIAVGSPLHFGNGTRLTVT.

This chain uses TRBV7-9 with TRBJ2-2, with 10 bases aligning to TRBD2. The CDR3 is 15 amino acids. Germline V CDR1 and CDR2: SEHNR, FQNEAQ (reference sequence). With 5 bases clipped from V and 3 bases from J, the junction kept 3 bases outside the gene matches. The CDR3 reads CASSRTSGYTGELFF. CDR3 coding DNA: TGTGCCAGCAGCCGGACTAGCGGTTACACCGGGGAGCTGTTTTTT.

The genes are TRBV5-8 and TRBJ1-2; unclear D gene. V gave up 0 bases and J gave up 2 bases, with 8 bases separating them. The CDR3 has 14 residues. Germline V gene data show CDR1 as SGHTS and CDR2 as YDEGEE. The CDR3 is CASSLGVTNYGYTF. CDR3 coding DNA: TGTGCCAGCAGCTTGGGGGTGACCAACTATGGCTACACCTTC.

In its sample, this clone was seen once. The V and J genes are TRBV10-3 and TRBJ1-2, with D possibly matching TRBD1 (5 bases). V shed 7 bases and J shed 4 bases, with 13 bases lying between them. Germline-derived CDR1 and CDR2 are ENHRY and SYGVKD. CDR3 length equals 13 residues. The CDR3 sequence is CAINGHASYGYTF. The CDR3 region has the DNA TGTGCCATCAACGGACATGCGAGCTATGGCTACACCTTC.

The V call is TRBV24-1, the J call TRBJ1-2, with 8 bases fitting TRBD1. Germline loops: CDR1 KGHDR, CDR2 SFDVKD. J was trimmed by 4 bases and V by 7 bases; bases with no gene match: 7. The CDR3 has 14 amino acids. CDR3 sequence (DNA): TGTGCCACCAGGCCGACAGGGGACCCCTATGGCTACACCTTC. Translated: CATRPTGDPYGYTF.

The chain has TRBV15 and TRBJ2-3; TRBD2 matches at 10 bases. Germline values: CDR1 LNHNV, CDR2 YYDKDF (reference sequence). The J segment lost 5 bases and the V segment lost 5 bases, leaving 13 bases of the junction unmatched. This CDR3 spans 17 amino acids. The CDR3 DNA follows: TGTGCCACCAGCCGTCGGACGGGAGCGGGAGGGCGAGATACGCAGTATTTT. It specifies CATSRRTGAGGRDTQYF.

V gene TRBV5-1 combines with J gene TRBJ2-1; tentatively, D is TRBD2 (5 bases). This CDR3 contains 14 residues. Germline CDR1 SGHRS, CDR2 YFSETQ. V lost 0 bases to trimming and J lost 6 bases, with 10 bases between them. CDR3 bases: TGCGCCAGCAGCTTGGGAGGGCAGATCAATGAGCAGTTCTTC. This sequence encodes CASSLGGQINEQFF.

This chain joins TRBV3-1 (or the pseudogene TRBV3-2) and TRBJ2-5; weak D call: TRBD2 (5 bases). Germline CDR1 is LGHDT and CDR2 is YNNKEL (reference sequence). This CDR3 spans 17 amino acids. V lost 0 bases and J lost 5, with 19 bases in between. The CDR3 bases are TGTGCCAGCAGCCAAGAACGTTCGAGCGGTCGAAGGGAGACCCAGTACTTC. It encodes CASSQERSSGRRETQYF.